Reported below is one T cell receptor (beta chain). The CDR3 is 15 residues long. CDR1 is LGHNA and CDR2 is YNFKEQ in the germline V gene. The V gene lost 0 bases and the J gene lost 3 bases, with 8 bases spanning the gap. These data belong to a study of T cell changes during pregnancy in multiple sclerosis. Generated by immunoSEQ multiplex PCR, the TCRdb table keeps only in-frame clones and is missing some. This sample has approximately 30,000 clones; 88% occur once, and the top ten carry roughly 8%. The material was CD8+ T cells from peripheral blood mononuclear cells, obtained in the second trimester of pregnancy. This sequence joins TRBV4-2 and TRBJ2-2; weak D call: TRBD2 (5 bases). This sequence was found in a female donor with multiple sclerosis, enrolled in a pregnancy study. The CDR3 DNA is TGTGCCAGCAGCCAAGAAGGACTTCACACCGGGGAGCTGTTTTTT. This sequence encodes CASSQEGLHTGELFF.